This entry describes one TCR beta chain. The antigen is undetermined. The PCR employed 60 Vbeta primers together with 13 Jbeta primers. This table comes from immunoSEQ multiplex PCR, and its TCRdb copy is limited to in-frame clones, with some not included. The table lists 55,000 to 80,000 clones, around 80% of them singletons, with approximately 9.9% in the top ten. These data belong to a study of cytomegalovirus exposure and HLA in healthy donors. Whole-study findings and limits: The authors later found HLA-associated TCR beta chains more clonally expanded than equally common others.

The sequence came from a man aged 35 to 55 in good health and CMV-seronegative. The material sequenced was PBMCs.

This CDR3 reads CASSPRGTYNEQFF. The CDR3 DNA reads TGTGCCAGCAGCCCTCGGGGAACCTACAATGAGCAGTTCTTC. This sequence joins TRBV7-9 and TRBJ2-1; D is possibly TRBD2 (5 bases). CDR1 and CDR2 from the germline V gene are SEHNR and FQNEAQ (reference sequence). CDR3 length: 14 amino acids. V gave up 5 bases and J gave up 2 bases, with 10 bases separating them.